One sample yielded the 25 T cell receptor beta chains listed below, sequenced in a study of T cell repertoires in cytomegalovirus infection. In TCRdb, the reads were re-called with MiXCR into one record per CDR3 protein. Of hundreds of thousands of distinct CDR3 sequences in the sample, around a third are singletons; the top ten hold 15% to 20%. These receptors' antigens are unknown. Sequencing used cultured PBMCs, obtained from culture after CMV antigen stimulation. The source of these receptors is a human donor in good health (CMV status not recorded). Some clones in this sample may be carry-over from other donors' samples.

This chain links TRBV2 with TRBJ2-4; 7 nucleotides line up with TRBD1. CDR1 and CDR2 (germline): SNHLY, FYNNEI. The CDR3 length is 15 residues. V lost 6 bases and J lost 6; bases outside the gene matches: 11. CDR3: CASRGDRVSGNIQYF. The DNA for the CDR3 is TGTGCCAGCAGGGGCGACAGGGTATCGGGAAACATTCAGTACTTC. Full variable domain (remainder filled in from reference TRBV2 and TRBJ2-4): EPEVTQTPSHQVTQMGQEVILRCVPISNHLYFYWYRQILGQKVEFLVSFYNNEISEKSEIFDDQFSVERPDGSNFTLKIRSTKLEDSAMYFCASRGDRVSGNIQYFGAGTRLSVL.

This clonotype has only a few counts. The V and J genes are TRBV5-5 and TRBJ2-1; no reliable D call. The germline gives CDR1 SGHKS, CDR2 YYEKEE (reference sequence). The V gene lost 4 bases and the J gene lost 8 bases, with 10 bases spanning the gap. The CDR3 is made up of 12 amino acids. The CDR3 is CASSARQDEQFF. The CDR3 nucleotides are TGTGCCAGCAGCGCGCGACAAGATGAGCAGTTCTTC.

This clonotype came up many times. This chain uses TRBV7-2 with TRBJ1-2; the D gene is possibly TRBD1 (5 bases). The V gene lost 5 bases and the J gene lost 3 bases, with 10 bases spanning the gap. The CDR3 length is 13 residues. Germline assignment: CDR1 SGHTA and CDR2 FQGNSA. CDR3 DNA: TGTGCCAGCAGCACCGGGACTGACTATGGCTACACCTTC. This gives the protein CASSTGTDYGYTF.

This clonotype was found a few times. The chain joins TRBV7-2 to TRBJ2-5, with 13 bases aligning to TRBD2. Germline-derived CDR1 and CDR2 are SGHTA and FQGNSA. The CDR3 sequence is 17 residues long. V was pared by 4 bases and J by 1 base, with 6 bases of the junction left unmatched. CDR3 nucleotide sequence: TGTGCCAGCAGCTCGGGACTAGCGGGGATAATCCAAGAGACCCAGTACTTC. Translated, it gives CASSSGLAGIIQETQYF. Using reference TRBV7-2 and TRBJ2-5 for the parts outside the CDR3, the full variable domain is GAGVSQSPSNKVTEKGKDVELRCDPISGHTALYWYRQSLGQGLEFLIYFQGNSAPDKSGLPSDRFSAERTGGSVSTLTIQRTQQEDSAVYLCASSSGLAGIIQETQYFGPGTRLLVL.

About this clonotype itself: The junction shows a germline mismatch at one end, possibly a read error. V is TRBV12-3 or TRBV12-4 and J is TRBJ1-2; D not resolved. The CDR3 extends over 13 amino acids. This CDR3 is CASSFGRVYGYTF. The DNA for the CDR3 is TGTGCCAGCAGTTTTGGACGGGTCTATGGCTATACCTTC.

This chain connects TRBV18 to TRBJ1-2, with unresolved D. Trimming left V 6 bases short and J 8 bases short, with 16 bases between. This CDR3 is built from 13 residues. Germline CDR1 and CDR2: KGHSH and LQKENI. CDR3 sequence reads: CASSPEGFEGYTF. The CDR3 bases are TGTGCCAGCTCCCCCGAAGGGTTTGAAGGCTACACCTTC.

The chain recombines TRBV12-3 or TRBV12-4 with TRBJ1-5, with D hard to call. With 8 bases removed from V and 3 bases from J, the gap between germline ends came to 8 bases. The CDR3 is 12 residues long. The CDR3 coding sequence is TGTGCCAGCGGTCACCACAATCAGCCCCAGCATTTT. This sequence encodes CASGHHNQPQHF.

The J gene is TRBJ2-5, the V gene TRBV5-6; no reliable D call. The CDR3 consists of 14 residues. V shed 1 base and J shed 6 bases, with 13 bases lying between them. The germline V gene encodes CDR1 SGHDT and CDR2 YYEEEE. This CDR3 is CASSLRRLVQTQYF. CDR3 nucleotides: TGTGCCAGCAGCTTGAGGCGGCTAGTACAGACCCAGTACTTC.

The chain uses TRBV24-1 and TRBJ2-5; TRBD2 might be the D (5 bases). The germline gives CDR1 KGHDR, CDR2 SFDVKD. The CDR3 loop spans 15 amino acids. Trimming took off 3 bases at V and 5 bases at J, with 15 bases between the two ends. CDR3 protein: CATSDPRTPLETQYF. The CDR3 region has the DNA TGTGCCACCAGTGATCCCCGGACTCCCTTGGAGACCCAGTACTTC.

V and J are TRBV28 and TRBJ1-1; no clear D gene. Germline V gene sequence: CDR1 MDHEN, CDR2 SYDVKM. This CDR3 is built from 12 residues. V dropped 9 bases and J dropped 7 bases, with 15 bases sitting between them. The CDR3 coding sequence is TGTGCCAGTCCCGACGGAAGAGGTGAAGCTTTCTTT. Amino acids: CASPDGRGEAFF. Full variable domain (missing parts from reference TRBV28 and TRBJ1-1): DVKVTQSSRYLVKRTGEKVFLECVQDMDHENMFWYRQDPGLGLRLIYFSYDVKMKEKGDIPEGYSVSREKKERFSLILESASTNQTSMYLCASPDGRGEAFFGQGTRLTVV.

This clonotype was detected once. This chain links TRBV2 with TRBJ2-4, with D perhaps given as TRBD1 or TRBD2 (5 bases each). Germline lookup yields CDR1 SNHLY and CDR2 FYNNEI. Deletions cut 7 bases from V and 4 bases from J, with 14 bases between. This CDR3 has 14 residues. The CDR3, as DNA: TGTGCCAGCACCCGAGAGGGACGGAAAAACATTCAGTACTTC. Encoded protein: CASTREGRKNIQYF. The full variable domain, in which reference TRBV2 and TRBJ2-4 provide the parts outside the CDR3, is EPEVTQTPSHQVTQMGQEVILRCVPISNHLYFYWYRQILGQKVEFLVSFYNNEISEKSEIFDDQFSVERPDGSNFTLKIRSTKLEDSAMYFCASTREGRKNIQYFGAGTRLSVL.

This clonotype was counted a few times. V gene TRBV5-4 combines with J gene TRBJ1-1, with D uncertain. V gave up 2 bases and J gave up 6 bases, with 14 bases separating them. This CDR3 comprises 14 residues. Germline CDR1 is SGHNT and CDR2 is YYREEE (reference sequence). CDR3 loop: CASSFGGIFAEAFF. CDR3 nucleotides: TGTGCCAGCAGCTTTGGAGGGATTTTCGCTGAAGCTTTCTTT.

This clonotype was seen a few times. The rearrangement uses TRBV4-2 and TRBJ1-5; TRBD1 might be the D (5 bases). Germline values: CDR1 LGHNA, CDR2 YNFKEQ. The germline V and J ends were trimmed by 0 bases and 11 bases, with 11 bases remaining between them. CDR3 length: 13 amino acids. DNA of the CDR3: TGTGCCAGCAGCCAAGATGGTGGGGGGTCCCAGCATTTT. Translation: CASSQDGGGSQHF.

The gene calls are TRBV5-8 and TRBJ2-3, with 7 nucleotides matching TRBD1. Trimming took 0 bases from V and 3 from J; bases not matched to a gene: 4. The germline CDR1 and CDR2 sequences are SGHTS and YDEGEE. The CDR3 consists of 15 residues. The CDR3 region is CASSLGGQPTDTQYF. CDR3 nucleotide sequence: TGTGCCAGCAGCTTGGGGGGACAGCCTACAGATACGCAGTATTTT.

Only a few counts were recorded for this clonotype. This chain links TRBV6-5 with TRBJ1-1; D is unresolved. This CDR3 contains 15 residues. V was shortened by 5 bases and J by 0 bases, with 13 bases between the two germline ends. Germline V gene sequence: CDR1 MNHEY, CDR2 SVGAGI. As DNA, the CDR3 is TGTGCCAGCAGTCCCCCACACGGGATGAACACTGAAGCTTTCTTT. Its protein is CASSPPHGMNTEAFF.

This sequence joins TRBV7-2 and TRBJ2-2; D not resolved. Deletions cut 3 bases from V and 0 bases from J, with 5 bases between. CDR3 length: 14 amino acids. Germline CDR1 is SGHTA and CDR2 is FQGNSA. The CDR3 reads CASSFRSNTGELFF. The CDR3 DNA reads TGTGCCAGCAGCTTCAGGTCGAACACCGGGGAGCTGTTTTTT.

This clonotype came up a few times. V and J are TRBV20-1 and TRBJ2-3; 9 nucleotides match TRBD1. CDR3 length: 15 residues. Trimming at V came to 3 bases and at J to 0 bases, leaving 4 bases not matched to a gene. The germline gives CDR1 DFQATT, CDR2 SNEGSKA (reference sequence). DNA of the CDR3: TGCAGTGCTAGGAGGACAGGGGCCAGCACAGATACGCAGTATTTT. Residues: CSARRTGASTDTQYF.

This clonotype was counted ten times or more. The V call is TRBV7-2, the J call TRBJ2-3, with TRBD2 matching 13 bases. Germline V CDR1 and CDR2: SGHTA, FQGNSA. With V trimmed by 3 bases and J by 0 bases, 6 bases remained unmatched. The CDR3 loop spans 18 amino acids. CDR3 DNA sequence: TGTGCCAGCAGCTTCCGTAGACTAGCGGGAGGCAGCACAGATACGCAGTATTTT. Translated: CASSFRRLAGGSTDTQYF. The whole variable domain, remainder taken from reference TRBV7-2 and TRBJ2-3, is GAGVSQSPSNKVTEKGKDVELRCDPISGHTALYWYRQSLGQGLEFLIYFQGNSAPDKSGLPSDRFSAERTGGSVSTLTIQRTQQEDSAVYLCASSFRRLAGGSTDTQYFGPGTRLTVL.

This clonotype occurred once. The rearrangement uses TRBV5-4 and TRBJ2-7; D may be TRBD2 (6 bases). With 0 bases removed from V and 6 bases from J, the gap between germline ends came to 16 bases. This CDR3 has 15 amino acids. Germline CDR1 SGHNT, CDR2 YYREEE (reference sequence). Here the CDR3 reads CASSLGAGPRAEQYF. The CDR3 DNA reads as TGTGCCAGCAGCTTGGGGGCGGGACCGCGGGCCGAGCAGTACTTC.

About this clonotype: Just one base apart from a much larger clone, this may be a read error. No conserved phenylalanine or tryptophan is present at the end of the CDR3, so a read error is the likely explanation. The rearrangement links TRBV7-6 to TRBJ1-5; D possibly corresponds to TRBD1 (6 bases). This CDR3 is 15 amino acids long. Germline CDR1 SGHVS, CDR2 FNYEAQ. V lost 1 base and J 5 bases, leaving 12 bases between the germline ends. In nucleotides, the CDR3 is TGTGCCAGCAGCTTAGGGGGAGGGGGGGATCAGCCCCAGCATTTG. This codes for CASSLGGGGDQPQHL.

The table lists this clonotype with a few counts. The rearrangement links TRBV6-2 or TRBV6-3 to TRBJ1-1, with TRBD1 as a possible D gene (5 bases). V was cut by 5 bases and J by 0 bases, with 16 bases left in between. This CDR3 contains 16 residues. CDR1 is MNHEY and CDR2 is SVGEGT in the germline V gene. CDR3 nucleotides: TGTGCCAGCAGTCGCGGGGGGAGGGCCATGAACACTGAAGCTTTCTTT. Translation: CASSRGGRAMNTEAFF.

CDR3: CASSQVLRGGTRDTQYF. CDR3 nucleotides: TGTGCCAGCAGCCAAGTTCTACGGGGGGGGACGCGGGATACGCAGTATTTT. The chain employs TRBV4-2 and TRBJ2-3; 8 bases fit TRBD2. J gave up 6 bases and V 1 base, and 12 bases lay outside the gene matches. Germline-derived CDR1 and CDR2 are LGHNA and YNFKEQ. CDR3 length: 17 residues.

This clonotype was detected ten times or more. The V gene is TRBV7-2, the J gene TRBJ1-1; D uncertain. The germline gives CDR1 SGHTA, CDR2 FQGNSA. The CDR3 loop spans 13 amino acids. The V and J ends lost 0 bases and 6 bases respectively, with 8 bases between them. CDR3 DNA: TGTGCCAGCAGCTTAGCGTGGGGAGCTGAAGCTTTCTTT. Translation gives CASSLAWGAEAFF.

This clonotype was seen ten or more times. The chain employs TRBV7-2 and TRBJ2-3; D is undetermined. The CDR3 runs to 17 residues. V lost 5 bases and J 2 bases, leaving 20 bases between the germline ends. Germline CDR1 SGHTA, CDR2 FQGNSA. The DNA of the CDR3 is TGTGCCAGCAGCCACGATTTATTCTTCCCTAACACAGATACGCAGTATTTT. This sequence encodes CASSHDLFFPNTDTQYF.

The chain links TRBV4-3 to TRBJ2-1; 7 nucleotides match TRBD1. The CDR3 contains 17 residues. V lost 4 bases and J lost 0; bases outside the gene matches: 9. Germline V CDR1 and CDR2: LGHNA, YSLEER. The CDR3 DNA reads TGCGCCAGCAGCCTTATTACGTGGGACAGCTCCTACAATGAGCAGTTCTTC. Encoded protein: CASSLITWDSSYNEQFF.